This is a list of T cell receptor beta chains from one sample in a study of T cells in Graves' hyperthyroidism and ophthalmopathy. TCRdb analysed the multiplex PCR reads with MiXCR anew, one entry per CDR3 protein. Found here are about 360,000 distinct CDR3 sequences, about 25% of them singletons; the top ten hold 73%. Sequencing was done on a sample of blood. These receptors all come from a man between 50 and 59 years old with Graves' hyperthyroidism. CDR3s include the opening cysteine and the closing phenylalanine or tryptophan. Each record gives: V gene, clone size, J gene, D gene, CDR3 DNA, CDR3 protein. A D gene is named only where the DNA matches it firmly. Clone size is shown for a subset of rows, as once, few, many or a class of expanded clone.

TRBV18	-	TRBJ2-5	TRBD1	TGTGCCAGCTCACCACAGGGCCAGGGGGACCAGTACTTC	CASSPQGQGDQYF
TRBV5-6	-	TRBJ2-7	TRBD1	TGTGCCAGCAGCTTGAAACAGGGGTCCTACGAGCAGTACTTC	CASSLKQGSYEQYF
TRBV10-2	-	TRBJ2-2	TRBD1	TGCGCCAGCAGTGGGAAACAGGGGGCGGGCACCGGGGAGCTGTTTTTT	CASSGKQGAGTGELFF
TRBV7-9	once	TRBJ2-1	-	TGTGCCGGCGCGGGCCCCCAGACGAGCTCCTACAATGAGCAGTTCTTC	CAGAGPQTSSYNEQFF
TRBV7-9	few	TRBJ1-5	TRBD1	TGTGCCAGCAGCTTAGCGCTCGGGACAGGGGAGGGTCAGCCCCAGCATTTT	CASSLALGTGEGQPQHF
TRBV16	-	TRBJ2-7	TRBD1	TGTGCCAGCAGCGACAGGGGTGAGAAGTACTTC	CASSDRGEKYF
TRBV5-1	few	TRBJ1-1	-	TGCGCCAGCAGCTTGTGGGGGAGTAACACTGAAGCTTTCTTT	CASSLWGSNTEAFF
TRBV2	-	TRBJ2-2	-	TGTGCCAGCAGATGGGGAAACACCGGGGAGCTGTTTTTT	CASRWGNTGELFF
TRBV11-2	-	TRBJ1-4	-	TGTGCCAGCAGCTTTAGCGCCGCAACTAATGAAAAACTGTTTTTT	CASSFSAATNEKLFF
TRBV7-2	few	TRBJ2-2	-	TGTGCCAGCAGCGTGACGGGACGCCATCAGGGCGGGGAGCTGTTTTTT	CASSVTGRHQGGELFF
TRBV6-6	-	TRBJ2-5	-	TGTGCCAGCAGTTACATGGGAAAAGAGACCCAGTACTTC	CASSYMGKETQYF
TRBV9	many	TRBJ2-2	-	TGTGCCAGCAGCGTAGACTGGGTTCACACCGGGGAGCTGTTTTTT	CASSVDWVHTGELFF
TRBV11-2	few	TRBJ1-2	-	TGTGCCAGCAGCTTAGTTTCCGGGGGCGACCATGGCTACACCTTC	CASSLVSGGDHGYTF
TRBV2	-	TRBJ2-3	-	TGTGCCAGCAGAACTACCCAAGAGGGGCCCACGCAGTATTTT	CASRTTQEGPTQYF
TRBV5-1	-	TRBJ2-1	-	TGCGCCAGCAGCCCACGCTACTCCTACAATGAGCAGTTCTTC	CASSPRYSYNEQFF
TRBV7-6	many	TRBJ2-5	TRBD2	TGTGCCAGCAGCTCGGGACTAGCGGGATCGGAGACCCAGTACTTC	CASSSGLAGSETQYF
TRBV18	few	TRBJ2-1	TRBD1	TGTGCCAGCTCAACCGGGACAGGGGAGCAGTTCTTC	CASSTGTGEQFF
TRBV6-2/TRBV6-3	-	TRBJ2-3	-	TGTGCCAGCAGTCCCCAGATGATACGCACAGATACGCAGTATTTT	CASSPQMIRTDTQYF
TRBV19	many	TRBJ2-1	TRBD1	TGTGCCAGTAGTATGACAGGGGAGAATAATGAGCAGTTCTTC	CASSMTGENNEQFF
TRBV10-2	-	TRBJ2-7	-	TGCGCCAGCAGTGAGCTCCTTACCGTATACGAGCAGTACTTC	CASSELLTVYEQYF
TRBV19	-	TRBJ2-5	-	TGTGCCAGTAGTATCTGGCCACAGGAGGAGACCCAGTACTTC	CASSIWPQEETQYF
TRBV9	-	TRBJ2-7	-	TGTGCCAGCAGCGCTCACCGGGCTCCCTACGAGCAGTACTTC	CASSAHRAPYEQYF
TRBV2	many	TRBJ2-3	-	TGTGCCAGCAGTGAGAATGGCGGGGGCACAGATACGCAGTATTTT	CASSENGGGTDTQYF
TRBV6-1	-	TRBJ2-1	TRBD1	TGTGCCAGCAGTGGGGACAGTGGGGTCAATGAGCAGTTCTTC	CASSGDSGVNEQFF
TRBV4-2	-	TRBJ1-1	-	TGTGCCAGCAGCCAAGTTTCGGCAGGATATACTGAAGCTTTCTTT	CASSQVSAGYTEAFF